The sequence of this TCR beta chain was determined in a study of T cell responses to AZD1222 COVID-19 vaccine. TCRdb's copy holds only in-frame clones and misses some; the assay was immunoSEQ multiplex PCR. The table lists tens of thousands of clones, about 91% of them singletons. The receptor was derived from an adult in good health. Source: peripheral blood, taken on day 0 of AZD1222 vaccination.

The CDR3 spells CASSPTSGRFDEQYF. DNA of the CDR3: TGCGCCAGCAGCCCCACTAGCGGGAGATTCGACGAGCAGTACTTC. V usage is TRBV5-1 and J usage is TRBJ2-7, with TRBD2 matching over 11 bases. Germline CDR1 SGHRS, CDR2 YFSETQ. The CDR3 runs 15 residues. The ends lost 4 bases at V and 5 bases at J; junction bases unmatched: 8.